A single sample gave rise to the 2 T cell receptor beta chains below, sequenced in a study of regulatory T cells in long-lasting Graves disease. Sample time point: persistent/refractory GD, antithyroid drugs over 5 years with positive TRAb. Extracted PBMC RNA gave rise to the TCR library. Both iRepertoire HTBI primers and Arm-PCR of CDR3 regions were used to build the TCR beta libraries. TCRdb ran MiXCR on the multiplex PCR reads and lists one entry per CDR3 protein. The table includes 310,000 or so distinct CDR3 sequences, roughly a fifth detected once. The sample was peripheral blood mononuclear cells (PBMCs), taken when the disease was refractory, from a patient treated with antithyroid drugs. All receptors derive from a female donor with Graves disease.

In this sample, this clonotype turned up many times. The chain has TRBV20-1 and TRBJ2-5, with TRBD2 as a possible D gene (6 bases). The CDR3 is 16 amino acids. Germline V gives CDR1 DFQATT, CDR2 SNEGSKA (reference sequence). The V gene lost 6 bases and the J gene lost 4 bases, with 24 bases spanning the gap. CDR3 residues: CSALPLRGDSRETQYF. CDR3 coding DNA: TGCAGTGCCCTCCCCCTGCGGGGAGATTCTAGAGAGACCCAGTACTTC.

This clonotype has more than one count but fewer than ten. The gene calls are TRBV30 and TRBJ1-2, with TRBD1 identical over 7 bases. J gave up 4 bases and V 2 bases, and 13 bases lay outside the gene matches. This CDR3 is built from 16 residues. Per germline, CDR1 GTSNPN and CDR2 SVGIG (reference sequence). The CDR3 loop is CAWSPITLTGAYGYTF. CDR3 nucleotide sequence: TGTGCCTGGAGTCCCATTACTTTAACAGGGGCCTATGGCTACACCTTC.